What follows are 11 T cell receptor beta chains derived from one specimen sequenced in a study of somatic mutations in cytotoxic T cells in rheumatoid arthritis. Libraries were prepared by immunoSEQ multiplex PCR; TCRdb keeps only in-frame clonotypes and omits some of them. The sample yields some 16,000 clones, around 80% seen once. Sequencing was done on a sample of CD8+ T cells sorted from blood. The receptors were sampled from a woman in her forties or fifties with rheumatoid arthritis.

The chain combines TRBV4-3 with TRBJ2-4, with 8 bases matching TRBD1. Germline V gene sequence: CDR1 LGHNA, CDR2 YSLEER. V was clipped by 1 base and J by 5 bases; unmatched bases: 1. The CDR3 loop spans 14 amino acids. CDR3 in amino acids: CASSQAGGENIQYF. The CDR3, as DNA: TGCGCCAGCAGCCAAGCAGGGGGCGAAAACATTCAGTACTTC.

In this sample, this clone turned up a few times. The CDR3 bases are TGCGCCAGCAGCCAAAACACTGAAGCTTTCTTT. Protein: CASSQNTEAFF. This sequence joins TRBV4-1 and TRBJ1-1; D is unclear. The CDR3 has 11 amino acids. Germline lookup yields CDR1 MGHRA and CDR2 YSYEKL. V was pared by 2 bases and J by 2 bases, with 0 bases between.

The chain joins TRBV6-1 to TRBJ2-7; 9 bases fit TRBD1. The CDR3 has 13 amino acids. Germline V gives CDR1 MNHNS, CDR2 SASEGT. Trimming removed 10 bases from V and 4 bases from J; junction bases left unmatched: 8. CDR3 nucleotides: TGTGCCACCACCGGGACAGGGTTGTACGAGCAGTACTTC. Residues: CATTGTGLYEQYF.

The chain is built from TRBV14 and TRBJ2-4; D is uncertain. CDR3 length: 15 amino acids. V dropped 4 bases and J dropped 0 bases, with 10 bases sitting between them. The V gene's germline CDR1 is SGHDN and CDR2 FVKESK. The chain's CDR3 is CASSLGSLAKNIQYF. The CDR3 DNA reads as TGTGCCAGCAGCCTAGGGTCCCTAGCCAAAAACATTCAGTACTTC.

The chain employs TRBV30 and TRBJ2-7; the match to TRBD2 covers 7 bases. From germline, CDR1 is GTSNPN and CDR2 SVGIG (reference sequence). The CDR3 length is 14 residues. The trim removed 1 base at V and 5 bases at J, leaving 8 bases unmatched. The CDR3, as DNA: TGTGCCTGGAGTGGCGGCGGGAGAGAAGACGAGCAGTACTTC. This gives the protein CAWSGGGREDEQYF.

CDR3 sequence: CASSLDGADEQYF. CDR3 coding DNA: TGTGCCAGCAGCTTGGACGGAGCCGACGAGCAGTACTTC. The chain employs TRBV5-6 and TRBJ2-7, with D unclear. This CDR3 spans 13 amino acids. V lost 0 bases to trimming and J lost 5 bases, with 9 bases between them. The V gene's germline CDR1 is SGHDT and CDR2 YYEEEE.

The chain carries TRBV29-1 and TRBJ2-1; D is unresolved. CDR1 is SQVTM and CDR2 is ANQGSEA in the germline V gene. There are 10 residues in the CDR3. Trimming left V 6 bases short and J 5 bases short, with 5 bases between. In nucleotides, the CDR3 is TGCAGCGTATACAACAATGAGCAGTTCTTC. Protein product: CSVYNNEQFF.

V is TRBV5-1 and J is TRBJ2-5, with 7 bases matching TRBD1. In germline, CDR1 is SGHRS, CDR2 YFSETQ. The CDR3 length is 15 residues. The V and J ends lost 0 bases and 1 base, in that order; junction bases with no gene match: 3. CDR3 protein: CASSLARTGQETQYF. The CDR3, as DNA: TGCGCCAGCAGCTTGGCCCGGACAGGCCAAGAGACCCAGTACTTC. The full variable domain, its missing parts supplied by reference TRBV5-1 and TRBJ2-5, is KAGVTQTPRYLIKTRGQQVTLSCSPISGHRSVSWYQQTPGQGLQFLFEYFSETQRNKGNFPGRFSGRQFSNSRSEMNVSTLELGDSALYLCASSLARTGQETQYFGPGTRLLVL.

This sequence joins TRBV2 and TRBJ2-7; D possibly matches TRBD1 or TRBD2 (5 bases each). V lost 6 bases and J lost 4, with 7 bases in between. Germline CDR1 is SNHLY and CDR2 is FYNNEI. The CDR3 runs 11 residues. CDR3 sequence: CASRGVYEQYF. The CDR3 DNA reads as TGTGCCAGCAGGGGGGTTTACGAGCAGTACTTC. Using reference TRBV2 and TRBJ2-7 for the parts outside the CDR3, the full variable domain is EPEVTQTPSHQVTQMGQEVILRCVPISNHLYFYWYRQILGQKVEFLVSFYNNEISEKSEIFDDQFSVERPDGSNFTLKIRSTKLEDSAMYFCASRGVYEQYFGPGTRLTVT.

The count of this clone is one. The chain joins TRBV9 to TRBJ1-2; 9 nucleotides agree with TRBD1. This CDR3 has 15 amino acids. The V and J ends lost 2 bases and 2 bases, in that order; junction bases with no gene match: 4. CDR1 is SGDLS, CDR2 YYNGEE, per germline. CDR3 loop: CASSVGQGPNYGYTF. CDR3 coding DNA: TGTGCCAGCAGCGTCGGACAGGGGCCAAACTATGGCTACACCTTC.

This chain connects TRBV4-3 to TRBJ2-6; D gene ambiguous. Per the germline V gene, CDR1 is LGHNA and CDR2 is YSLEER. V was cut by 0 bases and J by 2 bases, with 8 bases left in between. There are 16 residues in the CDR3. DNA of the CDR3: TGCGCCAGCAGCCAAGATGCTGGGACTGGGGCCAACGTCCTGACTTTC. Protein sequence: CASSQDAGTGANVLTF.